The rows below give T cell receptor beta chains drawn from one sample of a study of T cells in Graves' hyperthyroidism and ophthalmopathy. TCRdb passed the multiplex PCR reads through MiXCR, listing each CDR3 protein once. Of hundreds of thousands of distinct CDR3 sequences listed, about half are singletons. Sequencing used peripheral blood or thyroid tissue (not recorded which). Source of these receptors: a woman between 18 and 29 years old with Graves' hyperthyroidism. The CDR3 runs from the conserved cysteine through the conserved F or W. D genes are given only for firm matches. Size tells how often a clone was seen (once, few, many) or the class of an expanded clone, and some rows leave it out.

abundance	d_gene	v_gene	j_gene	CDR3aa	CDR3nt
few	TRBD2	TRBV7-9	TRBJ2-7	CASSQGGLAGAFAEQYF	TGTGCCAGCAGCCAAGGGGGACTAGCGGGAGCCTTCGCCGAGCAGTACTTC
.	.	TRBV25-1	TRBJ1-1	CASSLAEGWSTEAFF	TGTGCCAGCAGCTTGGCCGAGGGATGGAGCACTGAAGCTTTCTTT
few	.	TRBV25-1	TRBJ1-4	CASSLDLAGGSEKLFF	TGTGCCAGCAGCTTGGATTTGGCTGGGGGGAGTGAAAAACTGTTTTTT
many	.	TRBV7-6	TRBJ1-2	CASSLEGTGGYTF	TGTGCCAGCAGCTTAGAAGGGACTGGGGGCTACACCTTC
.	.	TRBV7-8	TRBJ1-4	CASSSGTVPGEKLFF	TGTGCCAGCAGCAGCGGGACGGTGCCGGGTGAAAAACTGTTTTTT
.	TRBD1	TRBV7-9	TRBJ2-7	CASSPRDRGQSYEQYF	TGTGCCAGCAGCCCCCGGGACAGGGGGCAATCCTACGAGCAGTACTTC
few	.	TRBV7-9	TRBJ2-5	CASSSPLGDSGLETQYF	TGTGCCAGCAGCTCCCCGCTTGGCGACAGCGGACTAGAGACCCAGTACTTC
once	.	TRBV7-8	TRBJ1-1	CASSLATWGKNTEAFF	TGTGCCAGCAGCTTAGCGACTTGGGGCAAGAACACTGAAGCTTTCTTT
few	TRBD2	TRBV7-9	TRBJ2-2	CASSLTRLAGSPGELFF	TGTGCCAGCAGCTTAACACGTCTAGCGGGGTCTCCCGGGGAGCTGTTTTTT
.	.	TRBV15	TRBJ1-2	CATSSLAGDGYTF	TGTGCCACCAGCAGTTTAGCTGGGGATGGCTACACCTTC
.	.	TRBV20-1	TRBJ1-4	CSDEGRTATNEKLFF	TGCAGTGACGAGGGCAGGACGGCAACTAATGAAAAACTGTTTTTT
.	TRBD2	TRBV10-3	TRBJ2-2	CAISEGAGGAGELFF	TGTGCCATCAGTGAGGGAGCGGGAGGAGCCGGGGAGCTGTTTTTT
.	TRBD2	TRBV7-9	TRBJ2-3	CASSEEAGGADTQYF	TGTGCCAGCAGCGAGGAAGCGGGAGGAGCAGATACGCAGTATTTT
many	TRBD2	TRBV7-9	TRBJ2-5	CASSSGLAGADETQYF	TGTGCCAGCAGCTCGGGACTAGCGGGAGCTGATGAGACCCAGTACTTC
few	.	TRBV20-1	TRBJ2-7	CSALGDLTYEQYF	TGCAGTGCCCTGGGGGACTTAACCTACGAGCAGTACTTC
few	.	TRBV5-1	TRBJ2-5	CASSLGQTLYPQYF	TGCGCCAGCAGCTTGGGACAGACACTTTATCCCCAGTACTTC
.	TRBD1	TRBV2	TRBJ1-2	CASLVGTGATGYTF	TGTGCCAGCTTGGTGGGGACAGGGGCCACTGGCTACACCTTC
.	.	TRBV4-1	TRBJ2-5	CASSLSVGYQETQYF	TGCGCCAGCAGCCTCTCGGTCGGGTACCAAGAGACCCAGTACTTC
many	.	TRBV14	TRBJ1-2	CASRNRSGYTF	TGTGCCAGCAGAAACAGGAGTGGCTACACCTTC
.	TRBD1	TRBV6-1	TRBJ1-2	CASRPRDRGFGYTF	TGTGCCAGCAGACCCCGGGACAGGGGTTTTGGCTACACCTTC
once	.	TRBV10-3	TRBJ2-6	CAIRDSGANVLTF	TGTGCCATCAGGGACTCTGGGGCCAACGTCCTGACTTTC
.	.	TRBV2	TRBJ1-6	CASSEFPSGPPYNSPLHF	TGTGCCAGCAGTGAATTCCCTTCGGGGCCGCCCTATAATTCACCCCTCCACTTT
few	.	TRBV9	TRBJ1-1	CASSPRRGYTEAFF	TGTGCCAGCAGCCCCCGTCGGGGGTACACTGAAGCTTTCTTT
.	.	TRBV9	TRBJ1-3	CASSVDGYAGTIYF	TGTGCCAGCAGCGTAGACGGATATGCTGGCACCATATATTTT
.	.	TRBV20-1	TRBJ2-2	CSARVWTETNTGELFF	TGCAGTGCTAGAGTTTGGACCGAGACGAACACCGGGGAGCTGTTTTTT
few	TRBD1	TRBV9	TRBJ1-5	CASSVGQGVNQPQHF	TGTGCCAGCAGCGTAGGGCAGGGGGTCAATCAGCCCCAGCATTTT
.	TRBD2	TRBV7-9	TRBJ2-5	CASSNSGRETQYF	TGTGCCAGCAGCAATAGCGGGAGAGAGACCCAGTACTTC
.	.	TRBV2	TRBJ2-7	CASSADGNYGYEQYF	TGTGCCAGCAGTGCTGACGGGAACTATGGCTACGAGCAGTACTTC